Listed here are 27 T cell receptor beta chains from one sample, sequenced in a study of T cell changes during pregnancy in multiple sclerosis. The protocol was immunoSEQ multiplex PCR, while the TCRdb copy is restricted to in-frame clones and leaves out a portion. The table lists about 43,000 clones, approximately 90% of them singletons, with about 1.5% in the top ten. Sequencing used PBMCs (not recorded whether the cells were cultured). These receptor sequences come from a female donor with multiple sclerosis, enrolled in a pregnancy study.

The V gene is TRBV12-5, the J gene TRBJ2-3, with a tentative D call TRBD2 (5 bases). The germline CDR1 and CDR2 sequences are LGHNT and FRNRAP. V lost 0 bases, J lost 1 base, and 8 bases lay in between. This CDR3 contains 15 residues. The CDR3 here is CASGLVRDGTDTQYF. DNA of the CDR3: TGTGCTAGTGGTTTGGTACGGGATGGCACAGATACGCAGTATTTT.

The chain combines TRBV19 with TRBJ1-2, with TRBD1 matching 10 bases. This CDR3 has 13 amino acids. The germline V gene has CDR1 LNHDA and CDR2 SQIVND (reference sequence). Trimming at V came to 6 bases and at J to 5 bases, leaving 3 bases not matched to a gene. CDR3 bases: TGTGCCAGTAGAAGGGACAGGGGATATGGCTACACCTTC. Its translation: CASRRDRGYGYTF.

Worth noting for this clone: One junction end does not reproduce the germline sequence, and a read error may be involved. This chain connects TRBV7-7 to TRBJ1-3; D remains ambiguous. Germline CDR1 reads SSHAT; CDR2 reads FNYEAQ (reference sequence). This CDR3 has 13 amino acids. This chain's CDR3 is CASSLDSENTIYF. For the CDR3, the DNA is TGTGCTAGCAGCTTAGATTCAGAAAACACCATATATTTT. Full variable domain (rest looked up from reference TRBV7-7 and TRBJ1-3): GAGVSQSPRYKVTKRGQDVTLRCDPISSHATLYWYQQALGQGPEFLTYFNYEAQPDKSGLPSDRFSAERPEGSISTLTIQRTEQRDSAMYRCASSLDSENTIYFGEGSWLTVV.

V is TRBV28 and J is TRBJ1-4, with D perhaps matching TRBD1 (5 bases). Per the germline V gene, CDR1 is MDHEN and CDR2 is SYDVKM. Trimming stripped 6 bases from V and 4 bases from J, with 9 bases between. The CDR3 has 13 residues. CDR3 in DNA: TGTGCCAGCAGAAGGGACTTTAATGAAAAACTGTTTTTT. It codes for CASRRDFNEKLFF.

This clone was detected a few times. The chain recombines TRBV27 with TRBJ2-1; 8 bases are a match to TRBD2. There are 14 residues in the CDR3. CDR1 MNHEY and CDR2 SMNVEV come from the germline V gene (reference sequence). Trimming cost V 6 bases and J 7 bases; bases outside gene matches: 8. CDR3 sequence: CASSSGGGRNEQFF. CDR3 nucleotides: TGTGCCAGCAGCTCGGGGGGGGGAAGGAATGAGCAGTTCTTC.

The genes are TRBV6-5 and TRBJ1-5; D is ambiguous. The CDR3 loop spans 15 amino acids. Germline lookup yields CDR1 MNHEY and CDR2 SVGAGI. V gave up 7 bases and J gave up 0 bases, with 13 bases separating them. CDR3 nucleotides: TGTGCCAGCAAAACATCATCGGATAGCAATCAGCCCCAGCATTTT. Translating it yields CASKTSSDSNQPQHF.

The CDR3 reads CASSLWQGGTEAFF. The CDR3 region has the DNA TGTGCCAGCAGTTTATGGCAGGGAGGCACTGAAGCTTTCTTT. The chain carries TRBV27 and TRBJ1-1; tentatively, D is TRBD1 (5 bases). Trimming left V 1 base short and J 4 bases short, with 10 bases between. The germline gives CDR1 MNHEY, CDR2 SMNVEV (reference sequence). This CDR3 is built from 14 residues.

CDR3 in amino acids: CASSISGQPQPQHF. The DNA of the CDR3 is TGTGCCAGTAGTATTTCGGGACAACCTCAGCCCCAGCATTTT. The chain recombines TRBV19 with TRBJ1-5; D perhaps matches TRBD1 (6 bases). Germline values: CDR1 LNHDA, CDR2 SQIVND (reference sequence). The CDR3 runs to 14 residues. Trimming cost V 3 bases and J 6 bases, with 12 bases left between them.

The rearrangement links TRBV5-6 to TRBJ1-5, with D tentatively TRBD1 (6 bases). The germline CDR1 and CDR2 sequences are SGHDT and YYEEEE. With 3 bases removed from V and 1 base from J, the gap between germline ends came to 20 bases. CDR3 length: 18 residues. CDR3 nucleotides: TGTGCCAGCAGCTCGTACGGTGATGGGAGGGGGAGCAATCAGCCCCAGCATTTT. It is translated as CASSSYGDGRGSNQPQHF.

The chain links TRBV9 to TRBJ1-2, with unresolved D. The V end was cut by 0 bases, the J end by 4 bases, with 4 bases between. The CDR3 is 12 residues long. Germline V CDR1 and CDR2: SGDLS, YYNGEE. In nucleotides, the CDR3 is TGTGCCAGCAGCGTAGGTGGCTATGGCTACACCTTC. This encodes CASSVGGYGYTF. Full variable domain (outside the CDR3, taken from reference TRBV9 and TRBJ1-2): DSGVTQTPKHLITATGQRVTLRCSPRSGDLSVYWYQQSLDQGLQFLIQYYNGEERAKGNILERFSAQQFPDLHSELNLSSLELGDSALYFCASSVGGYGYTFGSGTRLTVV.

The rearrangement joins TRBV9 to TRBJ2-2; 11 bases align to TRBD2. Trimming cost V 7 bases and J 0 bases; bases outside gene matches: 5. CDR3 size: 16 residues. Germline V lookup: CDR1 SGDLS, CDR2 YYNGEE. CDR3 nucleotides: TGTGCCAGCTCCCCTAGCGGGAGGCCGAACACCGGGGAGCTGTTTTTT. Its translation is CASSPSGRPNTGELFF.

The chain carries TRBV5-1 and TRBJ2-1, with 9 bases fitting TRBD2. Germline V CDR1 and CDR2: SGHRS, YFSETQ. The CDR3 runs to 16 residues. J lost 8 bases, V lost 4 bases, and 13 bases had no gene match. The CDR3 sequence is CASSPEGAREGHEQFF. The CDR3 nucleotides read TGCGCCAGCAGCCCCGAAGGTGCGCGGGAGGGCCATGAGCAGTTCTTC.

The CDR3 protein is CASPRAPYGYTF. The CDR3 DNA follows: TGTGCCAGCCCGAGGGCCCCCTATGGCTACACCTTC. V is TRBV11-2 and J is TRBJ1-2; D call uncertain. The CDR3 runs 12 residues. The germline V gene has CDR1 SGHAT and CDR2 FQNNGV. Trimming took off 8 bases at V and 4 bases at J, with 11 bases between the two ends.

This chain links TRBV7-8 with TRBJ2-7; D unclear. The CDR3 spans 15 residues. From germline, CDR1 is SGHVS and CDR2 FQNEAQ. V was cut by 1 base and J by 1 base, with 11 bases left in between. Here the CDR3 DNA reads TGTGCCAGCAGCTTAGTCGGCAGTAGATCCTACGAGCAGTACTTC. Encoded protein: CASSLVGSRSYEQYF.

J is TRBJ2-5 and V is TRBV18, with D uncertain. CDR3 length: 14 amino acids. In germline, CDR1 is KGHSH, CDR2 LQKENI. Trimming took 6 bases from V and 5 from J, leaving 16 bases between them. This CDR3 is CASSPLGPPETQYF. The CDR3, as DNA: TGTGCCAGCTCTCCTCTGGGCCCCCCTGAGACCCAGTACTTC.

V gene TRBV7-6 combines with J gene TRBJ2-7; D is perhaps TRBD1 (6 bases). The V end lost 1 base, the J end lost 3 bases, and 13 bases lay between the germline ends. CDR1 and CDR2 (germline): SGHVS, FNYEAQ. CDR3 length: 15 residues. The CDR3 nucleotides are TGTGCCAGCAGCTTAGATACGTCGGACAGCTACGAGCAGTACTTC. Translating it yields CASSLDTSDSYEQYF.

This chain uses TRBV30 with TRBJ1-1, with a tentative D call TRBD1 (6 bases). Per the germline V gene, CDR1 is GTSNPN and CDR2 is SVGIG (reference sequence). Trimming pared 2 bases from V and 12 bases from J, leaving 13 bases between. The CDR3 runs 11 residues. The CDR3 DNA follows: TGTGCCTGGAGTTCCCGGGACAAATCTTTCTTT. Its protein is CAWSSRDKSFF.

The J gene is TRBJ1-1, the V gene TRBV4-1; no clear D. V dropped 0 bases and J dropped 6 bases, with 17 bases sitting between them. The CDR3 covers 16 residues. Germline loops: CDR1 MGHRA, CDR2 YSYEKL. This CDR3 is CASSQDSAPERAEAFF. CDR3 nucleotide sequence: TGCGCCAGCAGCCAAGATAGCGCCCCGGAACGGGCTGAAGCTTTCTTT.

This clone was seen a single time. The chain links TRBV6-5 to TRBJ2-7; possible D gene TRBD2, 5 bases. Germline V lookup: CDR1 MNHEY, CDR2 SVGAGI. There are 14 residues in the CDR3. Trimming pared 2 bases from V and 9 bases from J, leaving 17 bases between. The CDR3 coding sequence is TGTGCCAGCAGTTACGCGCGGGTAGCTGCCGTGCAGTACTTC. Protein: CASSYARVAAVQYF.

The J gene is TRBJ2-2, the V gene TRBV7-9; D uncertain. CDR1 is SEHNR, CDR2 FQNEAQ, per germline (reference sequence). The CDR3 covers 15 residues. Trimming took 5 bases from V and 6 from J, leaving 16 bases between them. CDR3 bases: TGTGCCAGCAGCCTTTGGATCACTGGGCCCGGGGAGCTGTTTTTT. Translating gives CASSLWITGPGELFF.

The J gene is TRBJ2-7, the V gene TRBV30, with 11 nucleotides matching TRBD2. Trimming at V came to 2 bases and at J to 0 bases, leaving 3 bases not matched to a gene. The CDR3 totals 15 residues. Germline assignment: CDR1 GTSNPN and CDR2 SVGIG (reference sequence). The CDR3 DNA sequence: TGTGCCTGGAGTACTAGCGGGAGTAACTCCTACGAGCAGTACTTC. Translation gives CAWSTSGSNSYEQYF.

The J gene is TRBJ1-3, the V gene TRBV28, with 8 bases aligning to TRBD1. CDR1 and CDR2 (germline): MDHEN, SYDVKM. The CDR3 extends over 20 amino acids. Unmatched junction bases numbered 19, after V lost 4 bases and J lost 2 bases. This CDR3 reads CASSSQGALSRRVAGNTIYF. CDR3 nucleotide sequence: TGTGCCAGCAGTTCCCAGGGGGCACTAAGCCGTCGGGTGGCTGGAAACACCATATATTTT.

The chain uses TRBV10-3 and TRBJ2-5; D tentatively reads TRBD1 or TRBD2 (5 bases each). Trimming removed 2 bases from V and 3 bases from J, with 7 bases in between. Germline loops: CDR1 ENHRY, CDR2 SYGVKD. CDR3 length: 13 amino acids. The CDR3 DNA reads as TGTGCCATCAGTGAGCAGGGAGAAGAGACCCAGTACTTC. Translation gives CAISEQGEETQYF.

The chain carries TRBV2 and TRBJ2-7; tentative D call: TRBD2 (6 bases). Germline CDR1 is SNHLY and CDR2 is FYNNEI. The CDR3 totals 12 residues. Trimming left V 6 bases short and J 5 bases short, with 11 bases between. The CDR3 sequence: CASSSGVDEQYF. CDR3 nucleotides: TGTGCCAGCAGCTCGGGAGTAGACGAGCAGTACTTC.

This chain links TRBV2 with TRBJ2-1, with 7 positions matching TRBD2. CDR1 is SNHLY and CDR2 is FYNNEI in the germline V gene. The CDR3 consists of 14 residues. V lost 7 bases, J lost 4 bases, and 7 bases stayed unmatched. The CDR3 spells CASTELADYNEQFF. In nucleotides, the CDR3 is TGTGCCAGCACTGAGCTAGCGGATTACAATGAGCAGTTCTTC.

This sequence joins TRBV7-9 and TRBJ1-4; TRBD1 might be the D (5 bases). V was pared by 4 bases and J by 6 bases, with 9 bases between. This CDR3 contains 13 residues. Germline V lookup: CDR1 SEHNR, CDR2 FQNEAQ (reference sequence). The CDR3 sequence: CASSWGLDEKLFF. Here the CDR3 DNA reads TGTGCCAGCAGCTGGGGGTTGGATGAAAAACTGTTTTTT.

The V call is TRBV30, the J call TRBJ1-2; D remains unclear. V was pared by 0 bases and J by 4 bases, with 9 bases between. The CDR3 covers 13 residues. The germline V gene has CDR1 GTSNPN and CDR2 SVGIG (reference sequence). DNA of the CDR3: TGTGCCTGGAGTGTCTTGGAGAGCTATGGCTACACCTTC. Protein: CAWSVLESYGYTF.